Shown below are 11 T cell receptor beta chains from a single sample sequenced in a study of T-cell memory formation after mild COVID-19. TCRdb re-called the 5' RACE reads through MiXCR, storing one row per CDR3 protein. Of approximately 290,000 distinct CDR3 sequences listed, 15% to 20% were seen once; the top ten hold roughly 20%. Specimen: PBMCs or a T cell subset sorted from them (not recorded which). The receptors derive from a man younger than 35 who had mild COVID-19 (a few samples of this study predate the infection). Cell type and time point are not known.

This clonotype was found many times. J is TRBJ2-5 and V is TRBV29-1; D is unclear. Germline V gene sequence: CDR1 SQVTM, CDR2 ANQGSEA. This CDR3 is 12 amino acids long. Trimming cost V 4 bases and J 1 base, with 7 bases left between them. For the CDR3, the DNA is TGCAGCGTTGTGCCAGGCCAAGAGACCCAGTACTTC. Residues: CSVVPGQETQYF.

This clonotype was seen a handful of times. This sequence joins TRBV5-1 and TRBJ2-5; tentatively, D is TRBD2 (6 bases). Germline CDR1 SGHRS, CDR2 YFSETQ. Deletions cut 0 bases from V and 5 bases from J, with 14 bases between. This CDR3 has 15 residues. CDR3 protein: CASSLDGYGGETQYF. The CDR3 DNA reads as TGCGCCAGCAGCTTGGACGGGTATGGAGGGGAGACCCAGTACTTC.

This clonotype turned up a few times. CDR3 in DNA: TGTGCCAGCAGCTTCCAGGCAGGGGAAGAGACCCAGTACTTC. This codes for CASSFQAGEETQYF. The V and J genes are TRBV7-2 and TRBJ2-5, with D perhaps TRBD1 (6 bases). Looked up from germline, CDR1 is SGHTA and CDR2 is FQGNSA. Trimming left V 3 bases short and J 3 bases short, with 11 bases between. The CDR3 length is 14 residues. Complete variable domain (other parts from reference TRBV7-2 and TRBJ2-5): GAGVSQSPSNKVTEKGKDVELRCDPISGHTALYWYRQSLGQGLEFLIYFQGNSAPDKSGLPSDRFSAERTGGSVSTLTIQRTQQEDSAVYLCASSFQAGEETQYFGPGTRLLVL.

CDR3 in DNA: TGCAGTGCTCGGAGGACTCCCACCTACGAGCAGTACTTC. This translates into CSARRTPTYEQYF. The chain uses TRBV20-1 and TRBJ2-7; perhaps TRBD2 as D (5 bases). The CDR3 is 13 amino acids. Between the trimmed V and J ends, which lost 5 bases and 2 bases, there was a span of 13 bases. Germline CDR1 and CDR2: DFQATT and SNEGSKA (reference sequence).

The rearrangement links TRBV15 to TRBJ2-7, with D perhaps given as TRBD1 or TRBD2 (5 bases each). The V end was cut by 5 bases, the J end by 3 bases, with 14 bases between. The germline CDR1 and CDR2 sequences are LNHNV and YYDKDF (reference sequence). The CDR3 runs 14 residues. The CDR3, as DNA: TGTGCCACCAGCCCAGGGACGGGGATCTACGAGCAGTACTTC. As protein: CATSPGTGIYEQYF.

The chain is built from TRBV4-2 and TRBJ2-5; D may be TRBD1 (6 bases). The germline CDR1 and CDR2 sequences are LGHNA and YNFKEQ. This CDR3 spans 14 amino acids. Trimming took 2 bases from V and 2 from J, leaving 9 bases between them. This CDR3 reads CASSQPGTQETQYF. The DNA for the CDR3 is TGTGCCAGCAGCCAACCAGGGACACAAGAGACCCAGTACTTC.

V usage is TRBV5-1 and J usage is TRBJ2-3; tentative D call: TRBD2 (5 bases). V was shortened by 2 bases and J by 6 bases, with 16 bases between the two germline ends. CDR1 SGHRS and CDR2 YFSETQ come from the germline V gene. The length of the CDR3 is 15 residues. The CDR3 sequence: CASSFLDLTVDTQYF. The CDR3, as DNA: TGCGCCAGCAGCTTCTTGGACTTGACGGTGGATACGCAGTATTTT.

This clonotype was seen many times. The V call is TRBV20-1, the J call TRBJ2-7; perhaps TRBD1 as D (6 bases). V was pared by 2 bases and J by 4 bases, with 15 bases between. CDR1 is DFQATT, CDR2 SNEGSKA, per germline (reference sequence). The CDR3 covers 14 residues. The CDR3 sequence: CSARSQGSQYEQYV. CDR3 coding DNA: TGCAGTGCTAGATCTCAGGGGAGTCAGTACGAGCAGTACGTC.

This clonotype was seen only a few times. The rearrangement links TRBV6-2 or TRBV6-3 to TRBJ2-3; 7 bases fit TRBD2. The CDR3 sequence is 15 residues long. Germline CDR1 is MNHEY and CDR2 is SVGEGT. The V gene end was trimmed by 6 bases and the J gene end by 7 bases; junction bases not matched to a gene: 13. This CDR3 is CASSTRLALRHTQYF. Here the CDR3 DNA reads TGTGCCAGCAGCACCAGACTAGCCCTTCGGCATACGCAGTATTTT.

The CDR3 DNA follows: TGTGCCAGCAGTTTCTTCGGGGATACGCAGTATTTT. As protein: CASSFFGDTQYF. J is TRBJ2-3 and V is TRBV27; D is ambiguous. Germline CDR1 reads MNHEY; CDR2 reads SMNVEV (reference sequence). The CDR3 has 12 amino acids. V was pared by 3 bases and J by 6 bases, with 7 bases between.

This clonotype was recorded many times. The chain links TRBV2 to TRBJ1-5; 7 nucleotides agree with TRBD1. CDR1 is SNHLY and CDR2 is FYNNEI in the germline V gene. V shed 9 bases and J 7 bases; nucleotides not matched to a gene: 6. The CDR3 is 12 residues long. The CDR3 is CASRQGGQPQHF. CDR3 nucleotides: TGTGCCAGTCGACAGGGAGGACAGCCCCAGCATTTT. The full variable domain, its missing parts supplied by reference TRBV2 and TRBJ1-5, is EPEVTQTPSHQVTQMGQEVILRCVPISNHLYFYWYRQILGQKVEFLVSFYNNEISEKSEIFDDQFSVERPDGSNFTLKIRSTKLEDSAMYFCASRQGGQPQHFGDGTRLSIL.